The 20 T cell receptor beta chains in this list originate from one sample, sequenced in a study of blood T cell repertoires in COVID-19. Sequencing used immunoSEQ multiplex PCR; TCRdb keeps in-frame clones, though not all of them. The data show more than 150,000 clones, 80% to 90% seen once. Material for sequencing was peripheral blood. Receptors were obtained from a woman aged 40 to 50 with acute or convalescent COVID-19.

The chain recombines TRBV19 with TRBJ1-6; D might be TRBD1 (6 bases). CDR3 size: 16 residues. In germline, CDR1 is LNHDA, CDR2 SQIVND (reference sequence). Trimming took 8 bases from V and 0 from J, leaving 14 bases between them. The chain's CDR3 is CASGNRASSYNSPLHF. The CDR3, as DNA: TGTGCCAGTGGAAACAGGGCCTCCTCCTATAATTCACCCCTCCACTTT.

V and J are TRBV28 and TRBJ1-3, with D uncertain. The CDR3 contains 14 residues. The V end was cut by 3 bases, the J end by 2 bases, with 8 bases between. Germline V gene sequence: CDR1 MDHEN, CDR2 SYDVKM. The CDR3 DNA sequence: TGTGCCAGCAGTTTTGGCCGAACTGGAAACACCATATATTTT. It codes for CASSFGRTGNTIYF.

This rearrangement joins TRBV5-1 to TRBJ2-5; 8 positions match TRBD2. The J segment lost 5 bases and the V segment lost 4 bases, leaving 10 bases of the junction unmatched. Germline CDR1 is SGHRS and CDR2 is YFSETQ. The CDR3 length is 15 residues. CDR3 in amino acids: CASSIWTSNLETQYF. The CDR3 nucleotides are TGCGCCAGCAGCATATGGACTAGCAACTTGGAGACCCAGTACTTC.

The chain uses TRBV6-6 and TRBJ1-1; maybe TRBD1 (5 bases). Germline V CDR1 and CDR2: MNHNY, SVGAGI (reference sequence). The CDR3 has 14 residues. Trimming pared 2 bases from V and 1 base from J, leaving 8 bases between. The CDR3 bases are TGTGCCAGCAGTTACGCCGACAGGAACACTGAAGCTTTCTTT. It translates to CASSYADRNTEAFF.

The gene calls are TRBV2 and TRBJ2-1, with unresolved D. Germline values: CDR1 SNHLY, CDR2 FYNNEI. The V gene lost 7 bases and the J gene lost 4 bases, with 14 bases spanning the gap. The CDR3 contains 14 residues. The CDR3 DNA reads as TGTGCCAGCACATTTACAGAGATTTACAATGAGCAGTTCTTC. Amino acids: CASTFTEIYNEQFF.

The CDR3 DNA sequence: TGTGCCAGCAGGGGACAGGGGAGCTATGGCTACACCTTC. Residues: CASRGQGSYGYTF. V usage is TRBV27 and J usage is TRBJ1-2; 10 nucleotides agree with TRBD1. Germline loops: CDR1 MNHEY, CDR2 SMNVEV (reference sequence). V was clipped by 6 bases and J by 4 bases; unmatched bases: 2. The CDR3 has 13 amino acids.

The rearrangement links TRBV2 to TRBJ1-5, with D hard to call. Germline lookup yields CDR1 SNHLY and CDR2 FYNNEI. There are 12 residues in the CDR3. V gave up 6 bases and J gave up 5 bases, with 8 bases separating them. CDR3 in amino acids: CASREGDQPQHF. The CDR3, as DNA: TGTGCCAGCAGAGAGGGTGATCAGCCCCAGCATTTT.

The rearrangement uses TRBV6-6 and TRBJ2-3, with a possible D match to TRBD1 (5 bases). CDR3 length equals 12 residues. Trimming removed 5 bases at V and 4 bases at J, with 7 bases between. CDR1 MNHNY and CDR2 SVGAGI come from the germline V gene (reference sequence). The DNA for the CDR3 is TGTGCCAGCAGTACAGGCCCAGATACGCAGTATTTT. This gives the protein CASSTGPDTQYF.

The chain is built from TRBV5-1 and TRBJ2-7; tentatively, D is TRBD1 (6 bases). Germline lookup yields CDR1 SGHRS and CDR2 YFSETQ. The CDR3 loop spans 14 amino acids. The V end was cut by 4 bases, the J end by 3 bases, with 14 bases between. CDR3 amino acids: CASSTQTGLYEQYF. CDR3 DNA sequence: TGCGCCAGCAGCACGCAGACAGGTCTCTACGAGCAGTACTTC.

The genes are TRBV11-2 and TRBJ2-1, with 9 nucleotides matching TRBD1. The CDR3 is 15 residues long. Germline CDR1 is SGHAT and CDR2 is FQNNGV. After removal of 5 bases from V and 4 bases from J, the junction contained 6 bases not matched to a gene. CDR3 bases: TGTGCCAGCAGCCCGGGACAGGGTTCGTACAATGAGCAGTTCTTC. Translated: CASSPGQGSYNEQFF.

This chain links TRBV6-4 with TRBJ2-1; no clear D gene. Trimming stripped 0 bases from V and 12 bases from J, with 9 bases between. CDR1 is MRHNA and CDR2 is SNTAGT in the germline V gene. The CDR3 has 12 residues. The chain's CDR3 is CASSDSRRVQFF. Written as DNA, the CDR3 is TGTGCCAGCAGTGACTCTCGGAGAGTGCAGTTCTTC.

The CDR3 region has the DNA TGTGCCAGCAGCCAAGGACAGGCAGGGAGATCCTACGAGCAGTACTTC. Translated: CASSQGQAGRSYEQYF. The chain is built from TRBV9 and TRBJ2-7; 7 positions match TRBD1. V lost 4 bases and J lost 1; bases outside the gene matches: 11. The CDR3 sequence is 16 residues long. From germline, CDR1 is SGDLS and CDR2 YYNGEE.

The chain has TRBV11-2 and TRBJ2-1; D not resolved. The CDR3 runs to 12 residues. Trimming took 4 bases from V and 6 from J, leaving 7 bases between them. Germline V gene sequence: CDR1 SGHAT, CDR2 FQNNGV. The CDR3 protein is CASSSPPNEQFF. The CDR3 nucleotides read TGTGCCAGCAGCTCTCCCCCCAATGAGCAGTTCTTC.

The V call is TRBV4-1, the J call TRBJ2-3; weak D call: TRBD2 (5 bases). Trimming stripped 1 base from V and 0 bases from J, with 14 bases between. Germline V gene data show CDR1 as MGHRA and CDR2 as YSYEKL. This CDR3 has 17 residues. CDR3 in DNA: TGCGCCAGCAGCCAAGTCGTAAGCGGCCCTAGCACAGATACGCAGTATTTT. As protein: CASSQVVSGPSTDTQYF.

CDR3: CASSLLAGHTEAFF. CDR3 nucleotide sequence: TGCGCCAGCAGCTTGTTGGCAGGGCACACTGAAGCTTTCTTT. The V gene is TRBV5-1, the J gene TRBJ1-1; a weak D match, TRBD1 (5 bases). V was trimmed by 1 base and J by 3 bases, leaving 10 bases between them. Germline-derived CDR1 and CDR2 are SGHRS and YFSETQ. This CDR3 is built from 14 residues.

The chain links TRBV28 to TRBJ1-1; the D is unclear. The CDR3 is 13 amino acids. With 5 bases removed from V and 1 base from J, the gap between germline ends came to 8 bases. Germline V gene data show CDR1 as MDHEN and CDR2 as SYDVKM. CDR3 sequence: CASSPGRNTEAFF. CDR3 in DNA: TGTGCCAGCAGTCCCGGTCGGAACACTGAAGCTTTCTTT.

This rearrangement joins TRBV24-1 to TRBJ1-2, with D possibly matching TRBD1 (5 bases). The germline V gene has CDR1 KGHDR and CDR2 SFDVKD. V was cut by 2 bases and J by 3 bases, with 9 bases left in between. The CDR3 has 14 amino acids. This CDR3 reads CATSDYRQYYGYTF. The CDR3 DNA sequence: TGTGCCACCAGTGATTATAGACAGTACTATGGCTACACCTTC.

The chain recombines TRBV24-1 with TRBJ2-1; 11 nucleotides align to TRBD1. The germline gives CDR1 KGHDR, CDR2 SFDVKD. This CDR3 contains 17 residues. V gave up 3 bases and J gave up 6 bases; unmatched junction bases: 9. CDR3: CATSDIYPGQGGNEQFF. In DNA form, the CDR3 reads TGTGCCACCAGTGATATCTATCCGGGACAGGGGGGCAATGAGCAGTTCTTC.

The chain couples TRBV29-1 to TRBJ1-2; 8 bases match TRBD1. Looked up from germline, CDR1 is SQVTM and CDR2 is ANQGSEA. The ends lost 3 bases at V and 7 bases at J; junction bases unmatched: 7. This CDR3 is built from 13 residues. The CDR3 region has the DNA TGCAGCGTTGAGGAGGCAGGGGGCGCTGGCTACACCTTC. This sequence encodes CSVEEAGGAGYTF.

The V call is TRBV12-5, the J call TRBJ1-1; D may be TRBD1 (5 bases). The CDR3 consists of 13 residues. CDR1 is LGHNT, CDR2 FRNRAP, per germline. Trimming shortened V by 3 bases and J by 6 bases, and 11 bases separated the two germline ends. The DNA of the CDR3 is TGTGCTAGTGGTTTAGGGGCCGGACCTGAAGCTTTCTTT. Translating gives CASGLGAGPEAFF.